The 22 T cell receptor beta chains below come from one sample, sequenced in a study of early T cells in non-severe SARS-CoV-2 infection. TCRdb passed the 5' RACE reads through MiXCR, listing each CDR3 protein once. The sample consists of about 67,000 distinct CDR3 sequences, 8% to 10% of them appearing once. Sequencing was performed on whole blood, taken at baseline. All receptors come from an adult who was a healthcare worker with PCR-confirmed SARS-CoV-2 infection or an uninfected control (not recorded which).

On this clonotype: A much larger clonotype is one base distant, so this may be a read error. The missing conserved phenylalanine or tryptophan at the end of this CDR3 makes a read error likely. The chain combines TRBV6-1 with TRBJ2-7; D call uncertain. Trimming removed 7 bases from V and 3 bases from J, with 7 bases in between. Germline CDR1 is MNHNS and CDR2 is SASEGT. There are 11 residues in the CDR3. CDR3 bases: TGTGCCAGCATGAGATTCTACGAGCAGTACTCC. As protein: CASMRFYEQYS.

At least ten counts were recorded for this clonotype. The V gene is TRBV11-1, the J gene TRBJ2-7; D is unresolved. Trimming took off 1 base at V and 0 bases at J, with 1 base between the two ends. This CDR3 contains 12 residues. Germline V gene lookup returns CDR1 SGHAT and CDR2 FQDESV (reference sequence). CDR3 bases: TGTGCCAGCAGCTTAGACTCCTACGAGCAGTACTTC. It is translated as CASSLDSYEQYF.

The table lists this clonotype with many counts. The CDR3 loop is CSARETDTQYF. Written as DNA, the CDR3 is TGCAGTGCTAGAGAGACGGATACGCAGTATTTT. The rearrangement links TRBV20-1 to TRBJ2-3, with no clear D. Germline V gene sequence: CDR1 DFQATT, CDR2 SNEGSKA (reference sequence). With 0 bases removed from V and 6 bases from J, the gap between germline ends came to 4 bases. The CDR3 runs to 11 residues.

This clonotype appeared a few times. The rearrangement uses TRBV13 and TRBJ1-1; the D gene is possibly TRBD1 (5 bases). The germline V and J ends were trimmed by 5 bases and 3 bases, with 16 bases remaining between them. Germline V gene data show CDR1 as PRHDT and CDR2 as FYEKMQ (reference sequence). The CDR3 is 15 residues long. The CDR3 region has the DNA TGTGCCAGCAGCGACGGGACTTATCCCTACACTGAAGCTTTCTTT. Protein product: CASSDGTYPYTEAFF.

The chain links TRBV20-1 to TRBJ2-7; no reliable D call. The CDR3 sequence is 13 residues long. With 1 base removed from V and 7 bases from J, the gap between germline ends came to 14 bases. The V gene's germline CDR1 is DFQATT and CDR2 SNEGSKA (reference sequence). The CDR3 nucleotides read TGCAGTGCTAGAGGGGAATCTTCAAGGGAGCAGTACTTC. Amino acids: CSARGESSREQYF.

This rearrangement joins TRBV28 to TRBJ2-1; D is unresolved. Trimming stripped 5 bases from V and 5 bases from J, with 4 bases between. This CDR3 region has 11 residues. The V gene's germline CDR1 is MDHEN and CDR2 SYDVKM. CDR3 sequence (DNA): TGTGCCAGCAGTGACAACAATGAGCAGTTCTTC. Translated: CASSDNNEQFF.

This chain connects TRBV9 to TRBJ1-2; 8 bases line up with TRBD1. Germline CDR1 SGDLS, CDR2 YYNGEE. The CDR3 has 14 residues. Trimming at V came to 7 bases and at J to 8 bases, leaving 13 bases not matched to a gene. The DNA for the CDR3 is TGTGCCAGCCACCCTTTGACAGGGGTTCGGGGCTACACCTTC. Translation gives CASHPLTGVRGYTF.

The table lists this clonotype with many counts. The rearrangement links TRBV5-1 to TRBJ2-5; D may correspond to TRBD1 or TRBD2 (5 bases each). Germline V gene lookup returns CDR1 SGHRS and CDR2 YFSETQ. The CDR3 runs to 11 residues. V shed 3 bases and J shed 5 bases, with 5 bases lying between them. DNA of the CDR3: TGCGCCAGCAGCTGGGGGGAGACCCAGTACTTC. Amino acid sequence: CASSWGETQYF.

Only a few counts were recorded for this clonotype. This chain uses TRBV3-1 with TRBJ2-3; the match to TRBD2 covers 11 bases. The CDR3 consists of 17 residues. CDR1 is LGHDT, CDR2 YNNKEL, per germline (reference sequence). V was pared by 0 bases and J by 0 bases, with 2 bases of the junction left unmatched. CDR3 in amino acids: CASSQDSGRASTDTQYF. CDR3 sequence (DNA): TGTGCCAGCAGCCAAGATAGCGGGAGGGCCAGCACAGATACGCAGTATTTT.

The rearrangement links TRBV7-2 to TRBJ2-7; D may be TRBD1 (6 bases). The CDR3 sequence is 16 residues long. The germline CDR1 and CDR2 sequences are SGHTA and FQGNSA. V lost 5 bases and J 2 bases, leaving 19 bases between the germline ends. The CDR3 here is CASSRRAGRGTYEQYF. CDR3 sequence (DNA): TGTGCCAGCAGCCGCAGGGCGGGCAGGGGAACCTACGAGCAGTACTTC.

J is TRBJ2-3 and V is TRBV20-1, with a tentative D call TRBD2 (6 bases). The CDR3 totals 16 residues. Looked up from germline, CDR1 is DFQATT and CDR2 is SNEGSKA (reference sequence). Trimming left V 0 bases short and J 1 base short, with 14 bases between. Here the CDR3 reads CSARDRLRGGTDTQYF. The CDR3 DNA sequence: TGCAGTGCTAGAGATAGGTTGCGGGGAGGCACAGATACGCAGTATTTT.

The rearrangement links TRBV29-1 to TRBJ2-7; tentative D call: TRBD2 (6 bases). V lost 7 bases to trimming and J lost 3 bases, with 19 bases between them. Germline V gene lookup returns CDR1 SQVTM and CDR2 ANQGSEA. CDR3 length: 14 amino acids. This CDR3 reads CSAVVATGSYEQYF. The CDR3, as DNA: TGCAGCGCCGTCGTAGCCACCGGGAGCTACGAGCAGTACTTC.

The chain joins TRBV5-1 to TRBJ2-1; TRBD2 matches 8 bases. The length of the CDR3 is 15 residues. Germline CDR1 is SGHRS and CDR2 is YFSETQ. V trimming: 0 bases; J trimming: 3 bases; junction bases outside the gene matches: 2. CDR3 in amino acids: CASSLVTSGYNEQFF. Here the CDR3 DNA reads TGCGCCAGCAGCTTGGTTACTAGCGGCTACAATGAGCAGTTCTTC. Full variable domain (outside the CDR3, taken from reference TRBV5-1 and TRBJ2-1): KAGVTQTPRYLIKTRGQQVTLSCSPISGHRSVSWYQQTPGQGLQFLFEYFSETQRNKGNFPGRFSGRQFSNSRSEMNVSTLELGDSALYLCASSLVTSGYNEQFFGPGTRLTVL.

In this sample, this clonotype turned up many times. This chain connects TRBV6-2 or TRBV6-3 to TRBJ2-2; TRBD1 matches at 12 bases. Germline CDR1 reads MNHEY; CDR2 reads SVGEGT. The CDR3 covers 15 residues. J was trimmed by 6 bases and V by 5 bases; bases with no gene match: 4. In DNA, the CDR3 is TGTGCCAGCAGTCCGGGACAGGGGGCATCCGGGGAGCTGTTTTTT. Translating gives CASSPGQGASGELFF.

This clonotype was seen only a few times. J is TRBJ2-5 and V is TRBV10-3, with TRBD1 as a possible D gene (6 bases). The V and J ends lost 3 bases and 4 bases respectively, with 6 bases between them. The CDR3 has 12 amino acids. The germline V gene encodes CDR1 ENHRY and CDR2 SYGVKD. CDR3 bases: TGTGCCATCAGTGACAGGGGAGAGACCCAGTACTTC. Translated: CAISDRGETQYF.

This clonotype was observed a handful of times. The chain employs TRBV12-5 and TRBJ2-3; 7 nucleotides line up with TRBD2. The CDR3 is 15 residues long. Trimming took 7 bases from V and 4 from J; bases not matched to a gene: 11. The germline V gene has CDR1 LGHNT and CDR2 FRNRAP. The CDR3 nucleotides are TGTGCTAGTGTTAAACTGGCGGGAGTCCCAGATACGCAGTATTTT. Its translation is CASVKLAGVPDTQYF.

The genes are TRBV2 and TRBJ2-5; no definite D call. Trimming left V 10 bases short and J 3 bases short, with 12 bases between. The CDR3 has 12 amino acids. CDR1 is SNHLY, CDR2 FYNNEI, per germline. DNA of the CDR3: TGTGCCACCAAAGGCTATAAAGAGACCCAGTACTTC. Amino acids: CATKGYKETQYF.

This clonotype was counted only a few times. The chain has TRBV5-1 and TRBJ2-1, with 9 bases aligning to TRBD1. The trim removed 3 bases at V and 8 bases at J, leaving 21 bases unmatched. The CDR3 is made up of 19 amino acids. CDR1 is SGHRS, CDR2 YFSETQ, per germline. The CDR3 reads CASSSGTLRRQGGHDEQFF. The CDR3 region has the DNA TGCGCCAGCAGCTCCGGGACCCTACGTAGACAGGGGGGTCACGATGAGCAGTTCTTC. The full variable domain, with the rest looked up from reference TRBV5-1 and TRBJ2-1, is KAGVTQTPRYLIKTRGQQVTLSCSPISGHRSVSWYQQTPGQGLQFLFEYFSETQRNKGNFPGRFSGRQFSNSRSEMNVSTLELGDSALYLCASSSGTLRRQGGHDEQFFGPGTRLTVL.

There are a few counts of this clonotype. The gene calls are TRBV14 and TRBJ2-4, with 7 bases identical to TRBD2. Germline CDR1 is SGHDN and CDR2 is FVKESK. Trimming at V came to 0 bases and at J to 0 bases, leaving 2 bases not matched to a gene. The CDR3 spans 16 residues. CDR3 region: CASSQDPSGAKNIQYF. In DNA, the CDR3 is TGTGCCAGCAGCCAAGATCCTAGCGGAGCCAAAAACATTCAGTACTTC.

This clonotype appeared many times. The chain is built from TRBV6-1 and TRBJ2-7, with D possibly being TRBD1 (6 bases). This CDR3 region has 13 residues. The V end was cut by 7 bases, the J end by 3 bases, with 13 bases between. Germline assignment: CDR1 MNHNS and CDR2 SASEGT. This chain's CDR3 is CASNGQSHYEQYF. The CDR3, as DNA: TGTGCCAGCAATGGACAGAGCCACTACGAGCAGTACTTC.

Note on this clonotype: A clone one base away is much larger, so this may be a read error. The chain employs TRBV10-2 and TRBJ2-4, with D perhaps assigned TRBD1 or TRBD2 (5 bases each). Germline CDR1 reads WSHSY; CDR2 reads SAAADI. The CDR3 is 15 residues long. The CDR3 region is CASSESMGERGIHYF. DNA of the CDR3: TGCGCCAGCAGTGAGTCAATGGGGGAGAGAGGCATTCACTACTTC.

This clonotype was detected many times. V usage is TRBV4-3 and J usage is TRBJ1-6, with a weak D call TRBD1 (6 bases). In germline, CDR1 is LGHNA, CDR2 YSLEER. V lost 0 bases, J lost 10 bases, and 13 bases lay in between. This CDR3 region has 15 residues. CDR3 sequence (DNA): TGCGCCAGCAGCCAAGAGGGGGCAGGGCAATCACCCCTCCACTTT. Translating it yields CASSQEGAGQSPLHF.